Below are 12 T cell receptor beta chains sequenced from a single sample in a study of CD8 T cells in Susac syndrome (dated by TCRdb to between 2018 and 2021). The library was built by means of the immunoSEQ multiplex PCR assay. RNA was extracted using the RNeasy kit, and about 0.5 to 1 ug of the RNA was reverse transcribed with random hexamers. TCRdb reprocessed the public reads (quality trimming at Q25 with fastp, clone calling with MiXCR) and kept in-frame beta chains. For every CDR3 protein sequence, its rows merge into one entry that carries the most common genes and DNA. The table for this sample lists a few hundred thousand distinct CDR3 sequences; around 83% of them were counted only once. The ten largest clonotypes hold about 0.1% of the sample. The specimen was CD8+ T cells from PBMCs. Source of these receptors: a human donor with multiple sclerosis.

The gene calls are TRBV30 and TRBJ2-7, with 11 bases lining up with TRBD1. Germline V CDR1 and CDR2: GTSNPN, SVGIG (reference sequence). V was clipped by 4 bases and J by 6 bases; unmatched bases: 5. The CDR3 sequence is 13 residues long. CDR3 bases: TGTGCCTGGAATGCCGGGACAGGGGGCGAGCAGTACTTC. Its translation: CAWNAGTGGEQYF.

In this sample, this clonotype turned up once. The rearrangement joins TRBV25-1 to TRBJ2-7; 8 bases agree with TRBD1. The J segment lost 0 bases and the V segment lost 1 base, leaving 8 bases of the junction unmatched. Germline V gene lookup returns CDR1 MGHDK and CDR2 SYGVNS. This CDR3 comprises 17 residues. The CDR3 reads CASSEFDRGTLSYEQYF. CDR3 coding DNA: TGTGCCAGCAGTGAATTCGACAGGGGAACTCTCTCCTACGAGCAGTACTTC.

Only a few counts were recorded for this clonotype. The chain carries TRBV30 and TRBJ2-1; D is uncertain. Trimming removed 2 bases at V and 0 bases at J, with 2 bases between. Germline V CDR1 and CDR2: GTSNPN, SVGIG (reference sequence). CDR3 length equals 12 residues. CDR3: CAWSPSYNEQFF. The CDR3 nucleotides read TGTGCCTGGAGTCCCTCCTACAATGAGCAGTTCTTC.

V and J are TRBV12-3 or TRBV12-4 and TRBJ1-5; TRBD1 is a possible D gene (6 bases). The CDR3 contains 14 residues. Between the trimmed V and J ends, which lost 5 bases and 7 bases, there was a span of 15 bases. CDR3 bases: TGTGCCAGCAGTCCCCCAGGGGCCGGCCAGCCCCAGCATTTT. Encoded protein: CASSPPGAGQPQHF.

To note about this clonotype: The CDR3 does not end in the conserved phenylalanine or tryptophan, so this is likely a read error. The rearrangement joins TRBV2 to TRBJ1-2; D call uncertain. V shed 10 bases and J shed 8 bases, with 14 bases lying between them. CDR3 size: 11 residues. Germline lookup yields CDR1 SNHLY and CDR2 FYNNEI. The CDR3, as DNA: TGTGCCACCCAACGACCATGGGGCTACACCCTC. Protein: CATQRPWGYTL.

This clonotype appeared a single time. The rearrangement joins TRBV24-1 to TRBJ2-1, with 9 bases that match TRBD1. CDR3 length equals 13 residues. V trimming: 7 bases; J trimming: 7 bases; junction bases outside the gene matches: 4. Germline CDR1 and CDR2: KGHDR and SFDVKD. The CDR3 nucleotides are TGTGCCACCAGACAGGGGGCGGGGAATGAGCAGTTCTTC. Translating it yields CATRQGAGNEQFF.

This rearrangement joins TRBV2 to TRBJ1-4; D remains ambiguous. CDR3 length: 17 residues. CDR1 is SNHLY, CDR2 FYNNEI, per germline. V was shortened by 8 bases and J by 9 bases, with 28 bases between the two germline ends. The CDR3 reads CASARYHMGLLIKKLFF. The CDR3 DNA sequence: TGTGCCAGCGCCCGATATCATATGGGGTTGTTAATTAAAAAACTGTTTTTT.

The chain uses TRBV12-3 or TRBV12-4 and TRBJ2-2; the match to TRBD1 covers 12 bases. V shed 6 bases and J 6 bases; nucleotides not matched to a gene: 8. The CDR3 has 16 amino acids. The CDR3 DNA reads as TGTGCCAGCAGGAGGGACAGGGGGCGCCTCGCCGGGGAGCTGTTTTTT. It encodes CASRRDRGRLAGELFF.

The chain has TRBV27 and TRBJ2-5, with a possible D match to TRBD1 (5 bases). Germline V gene sequence: CDR1 MNHEY, CDR2 SMNVEV (reference sequence). V was clipped by 4 bases and J by 5 bases, with 17 bases between them. The CDR3 is 15 amino acids. In DNA, the CDR3 is TGTGCCAGCAGTTCCCTAGGGATCAGGGATGAGACCCAGTACTTC. Translated, it gives CASSSLGIRDETQYF.

This clonotype appeared a few times. The chain links TRBV5-5 to TRBJ2-7; D is unresolved. CDR3 length: 15 amino acids. Germline V CDR1 and CDR2: SGHKS, YYEKEE (reference sequence). Trimming removed 1 base from V and 7 bases from J, with 18 bases in between. DNA for the CDR3: TGTGCCAGCAGCTTGAATCTCCCCGGTGGGTCTGAGCAGTACTTC. Translated, it gives CASSLNLPGGSEQYF.

V and J are TRBV28 and TRBJ2-7; D may be TRBD1 (6 bases). The CDR3 is made up of 14 amino acids. The V end lost 2 bases, the J end lost 5 bases, and 13 bases lay between the germline ends. Germline-derived CDR1 and CDR2 are MDHEN and SYDVKM. The CDR3 nucleotides read TGTGCCAGCAGTTTAAGGGACAATCGCCACGAGCAGTACTTC. Its translation is CASSLRDNRHEQYF. The whole variable domain, remainder taken from reference TRBV28 and TRBJ2-7, is DVKVTQSSRYLVKRTGEKVFLECVQDMDHENMFWYRQDPGLGLRLIYFSYDVKMKEKGDIPEGYSVSREKKERFSLILESASTNQTSMYLCASSLRDNRHEQYFGPGTRLTVT.

The genes are TRBV11-2 and TRBJ2-7; 10 nucleotides line up with TRBD1. The germline V gene has CDR1 SGHAT and CDR2 FQNNGV. This CDR3 region has 16 residues. V shed 5 bases and J 2 bases; nucleotides not matched to a gene: 9. The CDR3 sequence is CASSPWAGTGAYEQYF. The CDR3, as DNA: TGTGCCAGCAGCCCTTGGGCCGGGACAGGGGCCTACGAGCAGTACTTC.